This T cell receptor beta chain was recovered during a study of cytomegalovirus exposure and HLA in healthy donors (dated by TCRdb to 2016 to 2017). Context from the whole study: An earlier analysis of several hundred of the donors reported approximately 290 Gb of sequence data and 100 million to 130 million unique TCR beta sequences from 190 million or so T cells. About 330 gigabases of sequencing data and around 80 million unique TCR sequences made up an early release that covered approximately 650 HLA-typed donors. Among the roughly 430 genotyped donors, under 90% belonged to the genetic ancestry cluster associated with self-reported Caucasian donors. The study was designed to test whether signatures of past pathogen exposure could be identified by cataloging public T cell receptors. The study used immunosequencing to profile the T cell repertoires of 666 subjects and linked those repertoires to cytomegalovirus serostatus. A separate validation cohort of roughly 120 different subjects was used in addition to the roughly 720-subject first cohort. High-throughput TCR immunosequencing, statistical association of individual TCRs with disease status, and machine learning were combined to predict cytomegalovirus infection status. A later analysis re-examined previously published TCR beta repertoires from just over 650 donors and added high-resolution HLA genotyping to investigate patterns of TCR occurrence. Rather than using new phenotypic data, the later analysis identified candidate immune exposures from TCR beta sequences and from how often those sequences occurred across donors. In an earlier analysis of a few hundred of the donors, high-throughput TCR beta sequencing was used to judge whether each TCR beta V gene segment behaved as functional or pseudogenic. Alongside the repertoire data, information on donor age, sex, ethnicity and CMV serostatus was compiled. In a later genetic analysis, genome-wide SNP genotypes for about 65% of the 666 donors were used, and that subset was treated as a discovery cohort. Every discovery cohort repertoire had been produced on one sequencing platform. HLA typing covered class I and class II loci at four-digit resolution. Typing coverage differed by locus: A, B, C, DRB1 and DQB1 were typed in roughly 620-630 donors, DQA1 in about 560, DPA1 in around 580, and DPB1 in 400 to 490. Roughly five DR-DQ haplotypes were handled as single units for association and clustering, since linkage in the cohort was strong. Among 350 to 400 genotyped donors of the cohort, an average of around 240,000 unique TCR beta nucleotide sequences were sequenced per donor, 15% to 20% of them non-productive.

Receptor libraries were prepared by the immunoSEQ multiplex PCR assay. A mixture of 60 forward primers for TCR Vbeta segments and 13 reverse primers for TCR Jbeta segments was used in the multiplex PCR. The CDR3 region of rearranged TCR beta genes was amplified from genomic DNA with a multiplex PCR assay. On the Illumina HiSeq System, the amplified TCR beta libraries were sequenced as 87-base-pair reads. The authors' pipeline ran thus. A later analysis counted about 82 million unique TCR beta chains across the 666 repertoires, and around 9.9 million of these chains were shared by at least two donors. To remove PCR and sequencing errors, raw reads were error-corrected and collapsed into unique sequences using a nearest-neighbor algorithm that merged closely related sequences. CDR3 sequences were aligned to IMGT reference sequences to assign V, D and J gene segments. Each retained sequence needed at least a six-nucleotide match to both a V gene segment and a J gene segment. Rearrangements were called productive when the CDR3 lacked stop codons and stayed in frame with V and J; all others were non-productive. CDR3 was defined according to IMGT convention as the region running from the second conserved V-encoded cysteine to the conserved J-encoded phenylalanine. The earlier analysis of about 590 of the donors excluded sequences that lacked an unambiguous match to a single V gene segment. In an earlier analysis of approximately 550 of the donors, V segments were called functional above 56.7% productive rearrangements and were called segregating when the between-donor standard deviation exceeded 5%. A statistical classification framework was built to diagnose cytomegalovirus status from the catalog of TCR beta chain sequences. V and J gene assignment, in a later analysis, came from comparing TCR nucleotide sequences with IMGT/GENE-DB human TR gene sequences. The TCRdist pipeline was used in a later analysis to assign CDR3 sequences and most-parsimonious VDJ recombination scenarios. In a later analysis, each TCR beta chain was defined by its CDR3 amino acid sequence together with its V-gene family, and reads without a unique V-gene family were excluded. To address suspected cross-contamination and a sequencing artifact, a later analysis removed a few hundred highly shared, low-generation-probability nucleotide sequences. A later analysis calculated a clonal expansion index for each public chain from normalized within-repertoire ranks of inferred template counts. In a later analysis, generation probabilities were computed using a VDJ recombination model fitted to out-of-frame rearrangements, and the results were checked against IGoR. A later analysis scored TCR-TCR, TCR-HLA and TCR-CMV co-occurrence with hypergeometric tests, applying a repertoire-size bias correction to TCR pairs. False discovery rates were estimated in a later analysis by permuting HLA or CMV assignments 20 times. A later analysis grouped co-occurring TCRs with DBSCAN, adding TCRdist sequence similarity when clustering within HLA-allele-positive subsets. Co-occurrence clustering excluded repertoires with fewer than 30,000 or more than 120,000 public chains, plus five with anomalous nucleotide sharing. TCRdb limited this immuneACCESS table to in-frame rearrangements with V and J called. A share of clones is missing; checked studies link under half to unresolved V genes, and the rest is unexplained. V, J and clone size are taken as reported in that table, and D and trimming were inferred from the DNA itself. The sample's records list tens of thousands of clones. 6.2% of the sample is taken by the ten largest.

General conclusions and limits of the study: In vitro tests confirmed that a few of the cytomegalovirus-associated TCR beta chains recognize cytomegalovirus antigens. Broadly in line with IMGT annotations, most TCR beta V segments showed up in productive rearrangements about 87% or about 30% of the time in an earlier analysis of 587 of the donors. A later genetic analysis reported fewer N-insertions in productive TCRs among donors in an Asian-associated ancestry cluster than the roughly 700-donor mean. The only immune exposure information available for the cohort was CMV serostatus. In a later analysis, several top co-occurrence clusters were reported to appear linked to parvovirus B19, influenza, CMV and Epstein-Barr virus. In a later analysis, the rate of TCR association differed among HLA loci, with DRB1 alleles having the most associated TCRs and HLA-C alleles having the fewest. At a false discovery rate of 0.05, a later analysis linked fewer than 20,000 TCR beta sequences to specific HLA alleles. V-gene and J-gene trimming of TCR beta chains was associated with a missense DCLRE1C variant in a later genetic analysis, and the association was replicated in an independent cohort. Sequencing depth was assumed to be roughly uniform across donors in the presence/absence analyses, though that assumption may not hold. Because counts were too low, 15 to 20 rarely observed V segments, including chromosome 9 orphons, were left out of the earlier analysis of some 640 of the donors. A later analysis found that most CMV-associated TCR beta chains appeared HLA-restricted, with HLA associations seemingly driven largely by CMV exposure. The classifier was reported to diagnose cytomegalovirus status with high specificity and sensitivity in both the original cohort and the validation cohort. Most TCR sequences were observed very rarely across donors, whereas some public TCRs were present in many individuals. A further reported finding was that TCR beta sequences accurately predicted the HLA-A and HLA-B alleles for most subjects in the first cohort. A later analysis found that HLA-associated TCR beta chains were more clonally expanded and had lower generation probabilities than equally common non-associated chains. Correlated functional status among segregating V segments might be attributable to linkage disequilibrium, but an unknown experimental factor could not be ruled out. A cluster of highly shared sequence variants was judged likely to represent a technical artifact of the sequencing pipeline. The study gave a list of under 200 TCR beta chains associated with cytomegalovirus. Because the 87-base-pair reads could not distinguish some IMGT-functional V segments, including TRBV6-2 and TRBV6-3, those segments were excluded. Because HLA typing was unavailable for some donors at each locus, only the typed subset was used in association tests. Strong co-occurrence of HLA alleles, especially DR and DQ, made assigning TCR associations to individual alleles difficult. Only TCR beta chains were sequenced in this cohort, and the absence of alpha or paired-chain data limited detectable features. It was suggested by the authors that the approach could potentially be generalized to other disease states and immunological phenotypes.

As concerns this clone: The antigen it recognizes is unknown.

The cohort consisted of 650 to 700 healthy bone marrow donors. At the time of sampling, every cohort member was nominally healthy, though immune exposures that went unrecorded were likely present. The donor was CMV seronegative and belonged to the group of 380 or so seronegative cohort members. Every donor gave a peripheral blood sample, and the peripheral blood mononuclear cells from that sample were used for TCR beta sequencing. Genomic DNA extraction from the blood cell samples was performed with the Qiagen DNeasy Blood Extraction Kit. V and J are trimmed by 4 bases and 5 bases, and the gene matches miss 5 bases of the junction. The CDR3 contains 13 residues, cysteine and phenylalanine counted. Just CDR3 DNA is preserved here, 39 bases in frame from base 1. For CDR1 and CDR2, the germline V gene lists SGHRS and YFSETQ.

The chain employs TRBV5-1 and TRBJ2-7, with 8 junctional bases fitting TRBD1. The clonotype comes from a young man in good health and CMV-seronegative. Input material: PBMCs. Here is the DNA: TGCGCCAGCAGCGGCGGACAGGGCCACGAGCAGTACTTC. Translated, it gives CASSGGQGHEQYF.